Below are 30 T cell receptor beta chains sequenced from a single sample in a study of blood T cell repertoires in COVID-19 (dated by TCRdb to about 2020). The library came from the immunoSEQ multiplex PCR assay. TCRdb stores this immuneACCESS table with in-frame sequences only. Part of the clones is absent; in the studies checked, under half of the shortfall reflects unresolved V genes, and no reason is known for the rest. The sample table lists more than 400,000 clones, about 92% of them with a count of one. The top ten hold 0.6% to 0.7% of the sample. The sequenced sample consisted of PBMCs or T cells enriched from blood (not recorded which). These TCRs come from a man younger than 35 who had recovered from COVID-19.

The count of this clone is one. The rearrangement joins TRBV9 to TRBJ2-7; TRBD1 agrees at 9 bases. Germline V CDR1 and CDR2: SGDLS, YYNGEE. The CDR3 totals 21 residues. The V and J ends lost 4 bases and 1 base, in that order; junction bases with no gene match: 24. CDR3 amino acids: CASSPSSPLGQGRIGSYEQYF. In DNA form, the CDR3 reads TGTGCCAGCAGCCCGTCGTCCCCGTTAGGACAGGGGCGAATAGGTTCCTACGAGCAGTACTTC.

This sequence joins TRBV12-3 or TRBV12-4 and TRBJ1-5; 7 bases align to TRBD1. This CDR3 is built from 12 residues. V was pared by 5 bases and J by 11 bases, with 6 bases of the junction left unmatched. CDR3 amino acids: CASSPQGKAQHF. The CDR3 DNA reads TGTGCCAGCAGTCCACAGGGGAAAGCCCAGCATTTT.

The chain joins TRBV29-1 to TRBJ1-4; 9 bases align to TRBD1. Germline V lookup: CDR1 SQVTM, CDR2 ANQGSEA. The J segment lost 7 bases and the V segment lost 7 bases, leaving 10 bases of the junction unmatched. The CDR3 totals 14 residues. The chain's CDR3 is CSAEGGQGGEKLFF. The CDR3 coding sequence is TGCAGCGCCGAAGGGGGACAGGGCGGTGAAAAACTGTTTTTT.

On this clone: At one end, the junction sequence differs from germline, possibly due to a read error. This chain connects TRBV7-9 to TRBJ1-5, with 11 bases aligning to TRBD1. The germline V gene encodes CDR1 SEHNR and CDR2 FQNEAQ (reference sequence). The CDR3 is 18 amino acids. This CDR3 is CASSLGTGGTNFVEPQHF. The CDR3 DNA reads TGTGCCAGCAGTTTAGGGACAGGGGGAACTAATTTCGTGGAGCCCCAGCATTTT.

The J gene is TRBJ2-1, the V gene TRBV3-1 (or the pseudogene TRBV3-2), with 15 bases lining up with TRBD2. Losses at the gene ends were 4 bases for V and 7 bases for J; bases not matched to a gene: 11. This CDR3 comprises 18 residues. From germline, CDR1 is LGHDT and CDR2 YNNKEL (reference sequence). CDR3 nucleotide sequence: TGTGCCAGCAGCCGCGGGACTAGCGGGGGGTCTGGCAGAAATGAGCAGTTCTTC. This encodes CASSRGTSGGSGRNEQFF.

This clone was counted a single time. The rearrangement joins TRBV7-3 to TRBJ1-1, with TRBD1 matching 7 bases. In germline, CDR1 is SGHTA, CDR2 FQGTGA. CDR3 length: 13 residues. V shed 11 bases and J 7 bases; nucleotides not matched to a gene: 13. CDR3 in DNA: TGTGCCGGGGGAAAAACAGGGGATGGTGAAGCTTTCTTT. Amino acid sequence: CAGGKTGDGEAFF.

The chain recombines TRBV27 with TRBJ2-1, with TRBD2 as a possible D gene (5 bases). This CDR3 is built from 15 residues. CDR1 and CDR2 from the germline V gene are MNHEY and SMNVEV (reference sequence). Trimming took off 5 bases at V and 0 bases at J, with 11 bases between the two ends. The CDR3 DNA sequence: TGTGCCAGCAGTATCGGGATTTCCTCCTACAATGAGCAGTTCTTC. Its protein is CASSIGISSYNEQFF.

This sequence joins TRBV3-1 (or the pseudogene TRBV3-2) and TRBJ1-2; TRBD1 might be the D (5 bases). V was cut by 6 bases and J by 2 bases, with 7 bases left in between. This CDR3 is built from 12 residues. Germline CDR1 and CDR2: LGHDT and YNNKEL (reference sequence). Written as DNA, the CDR3 is TGTGCCAGCAGATCAGGGAACTATGGCTACACCTTC. Its translation is CASRSGNYGYTF.

A few counts support this clone. The genes are TRBV28 and TRBJ1-1, with 8 bases lining up with TRBD1. V lost 5 bases to trimming and J lost 4 bases; unmatched junction nucleotides: 6. CDR3 length: 14 residues. Germline V gives CDR1 MDHEN, CDR2 SYDVKM. The CDR3 DNA is TGTGCCAGCAGTCGTTCTACAGGGGGCACTGAAGCTTTCTTT. This gives the protein CASSRSTGGTEAFF.

The chain is built from TRBV5-1 and TRBJ1-6, with D possibly TRBD1 on 5 matching bases. Trimming removed 7 bases at V and 5 bases at J, with 10 bases between. The CDR3 contains 13 residues. In germline, CDR1 is SGHRS, CDR2 YFSETQ. CDR3 DNA sequence: TGCGCCAGCGGGGAGGGGAATAATTCACCCCTCCACTTT. Amino acids: CASGEGNNSPLHF.

The gene calls are TRBV29-1 and TRBJ1-2; tentatively, D is TRBD1 (5 bases). Germline CDR1 is SQVTM and CDR2 is ANQGSEA. CDR3 length: 15 residues. Trimming left V 0 bases short and J 8 bases short, with 19 bases between. The DNA of the CDR3 is TGCAGCGTTGAAGATGGTCGGACGGGGGTGTACGGCTACACCTTC. This sequence encodes CSVEDGRTGVYGYTF.

CDR3 DNA: TGTGCCAGCGGTCGTGGCAACTCTGGAAACACCATATATTTT. Translating it yields CASGRGNSGNTIYF. The chain links TRBV2 to TRBJ1-3; D call uncertain. V dropped 8 bases and J dropped 0 bases, with 11 bases sitting between them. Germline V gene sequence: CDR1 SNHLY, CDR2 FYNNEI. The CDR3 is 14 amino acids. Full variable domain (outside the CDR3, taken from reference TRBV2 and TRBJ1-3): EPEVTQTPSHQVTQMGQEVILRCVPISNHLYFYWYRQILGQKVEFLVSFYNNEISEKSEIFDDQFSVERPDGSNFTLKIRSTKLEDSAMYFCASGRGNSGNTIYFGEGSWLTVV.

The chain has TRBV5-1 and TRBJ1-2, with TRBD1 matching over 9 bases. Trimming removed 0 bases from V and 8 bases from J; junction bases left unmatched: 5. CDR1 SGHRS and CDR2 YFSETQ come from the germline V gene. The CDR3 has 14 residues. The CDR3 loop reads CASSLAGQGGGYTF. The CDR3 DNA follows: TGCGCCAGCAGCTTGGCGGGACAGGGTGGCGGCTACACCTTC.

This chain joins TRBV19 and TRBJ1-5, with 8 nucleotides matching TRBD1. The length of the CDR3 is 17 residues. The ends lost 8 bases at V and 0 bases at J; junction bases unmatched: 12. Germline V lookup: CDR1 LNHDA, CDR2 SQIVND (reference sequence). CDR3 amino acids: CASRTKGTGNSNQPQHF. The CDR3 bases are TGTGCCAGTCGAACGAAAGGGACAGGCAATAGCAATCAGCCCCAGCATTTT.

The V call is TRBV7-3, the J call TRBJ2-5, with 12 bases aligning to TRBD2. The CDR3 contains 15 residues. In germline, CDR1 is SGHTA, CDR2 FQGTGA. Losses at the gene ends were 5 bases for V and 5 bases for J; bases not matched to a gene: 6. DNA for the CDR3: TGTGCCAGCAGCCTGACTAGCGGGAGCGCCGAGACCCAGTACTTC. Translated: CASSLTSGSAETQYF.

This rearrangement joins TRBV5-4 to TRBJ1-2; D may be TRBD1 (6 bases). Germline CDR1 is SGHNT and CDR2 is YYREEE (reference sequence). CDR3 length equals 12 residues. The germline V and J ends were trimmed by 3 bases and 4 bases, with 7 bases remaining between them. CDR3 region: CASSSDSYGYTF. The CDR3 coding sequence is TGTGCCAGCAGCTCGGACAGCTATGGCTACACCTTC.

The chain carries TRBV5-6 and TRBJ1-3; the D is unclear. This CDR3 region has 15 residues. Per germline, CDR1 SGHDT and CDR2 YYEEEE. Between the trimmed V and J ends, which lost 0 bases and 1 base, there was a span of 8 bases. The CDR3 here is CASSLGQVSGNTIYF. The CDR3 bases are TGTGCCAGCAGCTTGGGGCAGGTTTCTGGAAACACCATATATTTT.

This chain joins TRBV19 and TRBJ1-5; D is uncertain. V shed 2 bases and J shed 6 bases, with 14 bases lying between them. The CDR3 has 15 residues. Germline assignment: CDR1 LNHDA and CDR2 SQIVND (reference sequence). CDR3 in amino acids: CASSILLAGSQPQHF. The CDR3 nucleotides read TGTGCCAGTAGTATACTATTGGCGGGAAGTCAGCCCCAGCATTTT.

On this clone: Within the sample, other DNA sequences also encode this same CDR3. The CDR3 region has the DNA TGTGCCAGCAGCCACCCGGGACAGGGGAACACTGAAGCTTTCTTT. It encodes CASSHPGQGNTEAFF. This sequence joins TRBV3-1 (or the pseudogene TRBV3-2) and TRBJ1-1, with 9 bases fitting TRBD1. Trimming took 3 bases from V and 1 from J; bases not matched to a gene: 3. The CDR3 consists of 15 residues. Germline assignment: CDR1 LGHDT and CDR2 YNNKEL (reference sequence).

Regarding this clone: Other nucleotide sequences from this sample produce the same CDR3. This chain joins TRBV9 and TRBJ2-7; perhaps TRBD2 as D (5 bases). Germline V gene lookup returns CDR1 SGDLS and CDR2 YYNGEE. The CDR3 runs to 12 residues. V gave up 0 bases and J gave up 7 bases, with 8 bases separating them. In DNA form, the CDR3 reads TGTGCCAGCAGCGTAGGCGGCGGGGAGCAGTACTTC. This gives the protein CASSVGGGEQYF.

The rearrangement uses TRBV2 and TRBJ1-5; 8 bases align to TRBD1. The CDR3 totals 14 residues. CDR1 is SNHLY, CDR2 FYNNEI, per germline. After removal of 1 base from V and 4 bases from J, the junction contained 0 bases not matched to a gene. The CDR3 DNA is TGTGCCAGCAGTGAAGACAGGGGGAATCAGCCCCAGCATTTT. This gives the protein CASSEDRGNQPQHF.

This clone turned up a few times. The chain joins TRBV7-6 to TRBJ1-4; D gene uncertain. There are 15 residues in the CDR3. Between the trimmed V and J ends, which lost 1 base and 6 bases, there was a span of 12 bases. Per germline, CDR1 SGHVS and CDR2 FNYEAQ. The CDR3 loop is CASSLGGRADEKLFF. DNA of the CDR3: TGTGCCAGCAGCTTAGGAGGGAGGGCGGATGAAAAACTGTTTTTT.

The V gene is TRBV12-3 or TRBV12-4, the J gene TRBJ1-2; D may be TRBD1 (5 bases). V lost 9 bases to trimming and J lost 8 bases, with 19 bases between them. CDR3 size: 13 residues. The CDR3, as DNA: TGTGCCAGTGACCAGCCGGGGGTTAGGGGCTACACCTTC. Its translation: CASDQPGVRGYTF.

The chain has TRBV2 and TRBJ2-1; D gene uncertain. Germline V CDR1 and CDR2: SNHLY, FYNNEI. The CDR3 loop spans 13 amino acids. V was pared by 6 bases and J by 1 base, with 7 bases between. The CDR3 reads CASRQASYNEQFF. In DNA form, the CDR3 reads TGTGCCAGCAGACAAGCGTCCTACAATGAGCAGTTCTTC.

The CDR3 DNA reads as TGTGCCAGCAGTCGGGACAGGGCCCGTGGCTACACCTTC. Translating it yields CASSRDRARGYTF. The genes are TRBV6-5 and TRBJ1-2; TRBD1 aligns across 9 bases. The V gene end was trimmed by 5 bases and the J gene end by 7 bases; junction bases not matched to a gene: 5. Germline CDR1 and CDR2: MNHEY and SVGAGI. The CDR3 is 13 residues long.

The chain carries TRBV12-3 or TRBV12-4 and TRBJ1-4; unclear D gene. The CDR3 sequence is 13 residues long. Trimming took off 5 bases at V and 6 bases at J, with 10 bases between the two ends. The CDR3 nucleotides are TGTGCCAGCAGTCCCCACTTGTATGAAAAACTGTTTTTT. Translation gives CASSPHLYEKLFF.

To note about this clone: The same CDR3 also results from other DNA sequences found in this sample. The chain employs TRBV18 and TRBJ1-1; TRBD1 agrees at 8 bases. The V segment lost 6 bases and the J segment 1 base; nucleotides outside the gene matches: 1. The CDR3 length is 13 residues. Germline V gives CDR1 KGHSH, CDR2 LQKENI. CDR3 DNA sequence: TGTGCCAGCTCCGGACAGGGGAACACTGAAGCTTTCTTT. Amino acids: CASSGQGNTEAFF.

The chain recombines TRBV5-1 with TRBJ1-1; D is perhaps TRBD1 (6 bases). V was clipped by 0 bases and J by 1 base, with 10 bases between them. In germline, CDR1 is SGHRS, CDR2 YFSETQ. The CDR3 length is 15 residues. This CDR3 reads CASSLGTVKNTEAFF. The DNA for the CDR3 is TGCGCCAGCAGCTTGGGGACAGTGAAGAACACTGAAGCTTTCTTT. The full variable domain, completed using reference TRBV5-1 and TRBJ1-1, is KAGVTQTPRYLIKTRGQQVTLSCSPISGHRSVSWYQQTPGQGLQFLFEYFSETQRNKGNFPGRFSGRQFSNSRSEMNVSTLELGDSALYLCASSLGTVKNTEAFFGQGTRLTVV.

The CDR3 loop is CASRLMGTSGEYEQYF. The CDR3 DNA reads TGTGCCAGCAGGCTTATGGGGACTAGCGGAGAGTACGAGCAGTACTTC. The chain uses TRBV27 and TRBJ2-7; TRBD2 aligns across 11 bases. The V and J ends lost 6 bases and 4 bases, in that order; junction bases with no gene match: 11. Germline lookup yields CDR1 MNHEY and CDR2 SMNVEV (reference sequence). The CDR3 consists of 16 residues.

The chain carries TRBV7-3 and TRBJ2-2; 11 bases map to TRBD2. Trimming at V came to 1 base and at J to 0 bases, leaving 7 bases not matched to a gene. CDR1 is SGHTA, CDR2 FQGTGA, per germline. The CDR3 consists of 19 residues. The CDR3 region is CASSLRRLAGKPNTGELFF. In DNA form, the CDR3 reads TGTGCCAGCAGCTTAAGGCGACTAGCGGGGAAACCGAACACCGGGGAGCTGTTTTTT.